The clone carrying this TCR beta chain occurred a few times. Its antigen is not known. The entry originates in a study of T-cell memory formation after mild COVID-19. General study findings and limits: SARS-CoV-2 specificity of second-wave clones peaking day 37 was unconfirmed. Pre-infection memory already had some responding clones, implying cross-reactive memory joined. There was a balanced CD4/CD8 profile in clones contracting day 15 to 85, and later expanders leaned CD4+. CD8+ contracting clones occupied EMRA, while CD4+ ones occupied mainly CM and EM.

TCRdb analysed the 5' RACE reads with MiXCR anew, one entry per CDR3 protein. The table has over 250,000 distinct CDR3 sequences, around a sixth seen once; the top ten hold over 20%. Trimming removed 0 bases from V and 1 base from J; junction bases left unmatched: 6. The CDR3 spans 16 residues. CDR1 is SEHNR, CDR2 FQNEAQ, per germline (reference sequence). Sequenced sample: PBMCs or a T cell subset sorted from them (not recorded which). The V and J genes are TRBV7-9 and TRBJ2-7; 7 bases map to TRBD2. This sequence was found in a man in his late teens or twenties who had mild COVID-19 (a few samples of this study predate the infection). Cell type and time point are not known. For the CDR3, the DNA is TGTGCCAGCAGCTTAGCGCTGGGGGGGGAATCCTACGAGCAGTACTTC. Its translation: CASSLALGGESYEQYF.